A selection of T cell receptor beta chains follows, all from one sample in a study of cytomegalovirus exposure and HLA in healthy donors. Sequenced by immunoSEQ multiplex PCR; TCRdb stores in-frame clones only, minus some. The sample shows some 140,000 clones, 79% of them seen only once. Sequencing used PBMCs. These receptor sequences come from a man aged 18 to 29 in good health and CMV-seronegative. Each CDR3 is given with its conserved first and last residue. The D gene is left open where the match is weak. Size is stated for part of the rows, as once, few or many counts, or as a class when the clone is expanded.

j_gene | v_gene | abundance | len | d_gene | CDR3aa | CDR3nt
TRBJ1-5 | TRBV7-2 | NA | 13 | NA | CASSPTDDQPQHF | TGTGCCAGCAGCCCGACAGACGATCAGCCCCAGCATTTT
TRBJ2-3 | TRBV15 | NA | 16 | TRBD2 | CATSRDVSGGPDTQYF | TGTGCCACCAGCAGAGACGTTAGCGGGGGGCCAGATACGCAGTATTTT
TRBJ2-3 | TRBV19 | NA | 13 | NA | CASSDRGRDTQYF | TGTGCCAGTAGTGATCGGGGGAGAGATACGCAGTATTTT
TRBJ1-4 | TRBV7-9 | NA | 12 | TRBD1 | CASSLTGEKLFF | TGTGCCAGCAGCTTGACAGGGGAAAAACTGTTTTTT
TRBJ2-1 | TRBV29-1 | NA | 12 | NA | CSVAGPSDEQFF | TGCAGCGTTGCAGGCCCCTCGGATGAGCAGTTCTTC
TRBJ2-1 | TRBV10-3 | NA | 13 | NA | CAISDRTANEQFF | TGTGCCATCAGTGATAGGACTGCCAATGAGCAGTTCTTC
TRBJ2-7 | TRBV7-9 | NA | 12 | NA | CASSLAPEEQYF | TGTGCCAGCAGCTTAGCGCCCGAGGAGCAGTACTTC
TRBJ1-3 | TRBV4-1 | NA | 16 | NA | CASSRRQELLGNTIYF | TGCGCCAGCAGCCGCCGACAGGAGCTTCTTGGAAACACCATATATTTT
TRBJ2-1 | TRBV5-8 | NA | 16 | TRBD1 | CASSPRGGQGNNEQFF | TGTGCCAGCAGCCCCCGCGGAGGACAGGGGAACAATGAGCAGTTCTTC
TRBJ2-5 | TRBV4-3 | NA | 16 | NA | CASSQGEEVNRETQYF | TGCGCCAGCAGCCAAGGGGAGGAGGTCAATCGTGAGACCCAGTACTTC
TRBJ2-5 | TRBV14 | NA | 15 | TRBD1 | CASSRGTGGAGTQYF | TGTGCCAGCAGCCGAGGGACAGGGGGCGCCGGGACCCAGTACTTC
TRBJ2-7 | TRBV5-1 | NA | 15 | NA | CASSLVGGRRYEQYF | TGCGCCAGCAGCTTGGTTGGAGGGAGACGCTACGAGCAGTACTTC
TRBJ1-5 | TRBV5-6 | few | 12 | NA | CASQLGGQPQHF | TGTGCCAGCCAGCTGGGGGGGCAGCCCCAGCATTTT
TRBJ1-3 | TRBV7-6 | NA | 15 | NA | CASSLYWGAGNTIYF | TGTGCCAGCAGCCTATATTGGGGAGCTGGAAACACCATATATTTT
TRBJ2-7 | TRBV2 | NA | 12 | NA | CASNPGRHEQYF | TGTGCCAGCAATCCAGGGCGACACGAGCAGTACTTC
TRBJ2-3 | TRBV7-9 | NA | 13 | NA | CASSLGGIDTQYF | TGTGCCAGCAGCTTAGGAGGGATAGATACGCAGTATTTT
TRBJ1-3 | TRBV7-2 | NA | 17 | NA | CASSLGLNQISGNTIYF | TGTGCCAGCAGCTTAGGCCTGAATCAAATAAGCGGAAACACCATATATTTT
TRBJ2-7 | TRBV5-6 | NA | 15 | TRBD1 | CASSLAGTGEDEQYF | TGTGCCAGCAGCTTGGCCGGGACAGGGGAAGACGAGCAGTACTTC